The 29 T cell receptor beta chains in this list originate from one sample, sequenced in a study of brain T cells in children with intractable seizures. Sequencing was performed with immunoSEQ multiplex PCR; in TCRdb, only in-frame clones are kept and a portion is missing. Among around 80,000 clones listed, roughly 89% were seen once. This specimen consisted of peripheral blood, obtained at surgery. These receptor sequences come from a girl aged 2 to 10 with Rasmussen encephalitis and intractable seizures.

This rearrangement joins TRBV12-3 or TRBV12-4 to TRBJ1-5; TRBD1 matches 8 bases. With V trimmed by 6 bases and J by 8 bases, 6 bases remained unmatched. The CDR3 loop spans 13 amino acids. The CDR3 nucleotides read TGTGCCAGCAGCAGGGGGCGCGGGGAGCCCCAGCATTTT. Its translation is CASSRGRGEPQHF.

DNA of the CDR3: TGTGCCAGCAGTCACTATAACACTGAAGCTTTCTTT. It codes for CASSHYNTEAFF. J is TRBJ1-1 and V is TRBV7-2, with unresolved D. The CDR3 covers 12 residues. Germline CDR1 is SGHTA and CDR2 is FQGNSA. With 6 bases removed from V and 2 bases from J, the gap between germline ends came to 7 bases.

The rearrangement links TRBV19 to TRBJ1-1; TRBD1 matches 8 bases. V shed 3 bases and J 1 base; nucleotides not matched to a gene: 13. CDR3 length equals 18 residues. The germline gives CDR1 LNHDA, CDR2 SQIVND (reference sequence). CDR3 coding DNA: TGTGCCAGTAGTATGCCAACCCGGGACAGGTTCGCGAACACTGAAGCTTTCTTT. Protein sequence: CASSMPTRDRFANTEAFF.

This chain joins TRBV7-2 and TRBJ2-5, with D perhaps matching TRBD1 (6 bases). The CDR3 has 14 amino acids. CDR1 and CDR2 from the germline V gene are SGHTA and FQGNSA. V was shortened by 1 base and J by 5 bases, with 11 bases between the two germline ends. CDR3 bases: TGTGCCAGCAGCTTAGGGGGGCCTGTGGAGACCCAGTACTTC. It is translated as CASSLGGPVETQYF.

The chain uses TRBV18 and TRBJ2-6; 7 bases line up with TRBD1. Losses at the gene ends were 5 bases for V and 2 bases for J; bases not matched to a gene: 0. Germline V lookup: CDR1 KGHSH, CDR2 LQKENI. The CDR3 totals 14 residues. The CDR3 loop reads CASSTGAGANVLTF. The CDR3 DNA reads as TGTGCCAGCTCAACAGGGGCTGGGGCCAACGTCCTGACTTTC.

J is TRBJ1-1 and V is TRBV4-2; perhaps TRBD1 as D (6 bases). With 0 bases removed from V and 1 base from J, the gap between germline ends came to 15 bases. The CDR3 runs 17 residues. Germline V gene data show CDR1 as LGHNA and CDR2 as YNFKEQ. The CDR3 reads CASSQESYRARNTEAFF. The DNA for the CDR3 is TGTGCCAGCAGCCAAGAGAGCTACAGGGCGAGGAACACTGAAGCTTTCTTT.

The CDR3 region has the DNA TGTGCCAGCAGAAGAGGACAGGTGAACACCGGGGAGCTGTTTTTT. Translation: CASRRGQVNTGELFF. The V gene is TRBV27, the J gene TRBJ2-2, with 7 positions matching TRBD1. CDR1 MNHEY and CDR2 SMNVEV come from the germline V gene (reference sequence). J gave up 1 base and V 6 bases, and 5 bases lay outside the gene matches. This CDR3 is 15 amino acids long.

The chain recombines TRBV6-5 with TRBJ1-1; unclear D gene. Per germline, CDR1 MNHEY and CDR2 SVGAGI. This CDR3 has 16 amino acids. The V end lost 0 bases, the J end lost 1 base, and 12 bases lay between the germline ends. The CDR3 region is CASSYSGSRSNTEAFF. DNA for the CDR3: TGTGCCAGCAGTTACTCGGGGTCCAGATCGAACACTGAAGCTTTCTTT.

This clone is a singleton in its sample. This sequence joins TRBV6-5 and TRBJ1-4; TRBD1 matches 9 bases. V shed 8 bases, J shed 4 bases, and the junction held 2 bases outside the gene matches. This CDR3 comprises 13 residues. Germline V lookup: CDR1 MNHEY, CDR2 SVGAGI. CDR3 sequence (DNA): TGTGCCAGCGGGACAGGGTATAATGAAAAACTGTTTTTT. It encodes CASGTGYNEKLFF.

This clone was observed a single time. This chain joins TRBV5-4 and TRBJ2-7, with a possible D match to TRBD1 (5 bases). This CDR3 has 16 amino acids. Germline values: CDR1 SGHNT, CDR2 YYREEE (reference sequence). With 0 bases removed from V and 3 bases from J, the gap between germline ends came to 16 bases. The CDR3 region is CASSLEGQGGFYEQYF. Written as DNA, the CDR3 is TGTGCCAGCAGCTTGGAGGGGCAGGGTGGCTTCTACGAGCAGTACTTC.

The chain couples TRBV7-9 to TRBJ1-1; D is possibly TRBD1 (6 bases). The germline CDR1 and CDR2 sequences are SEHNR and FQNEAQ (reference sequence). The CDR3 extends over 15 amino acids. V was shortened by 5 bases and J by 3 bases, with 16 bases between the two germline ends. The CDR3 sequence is CASSPPRGGYTEAFF. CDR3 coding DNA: TGTGCCAGCAGCCCCCCCCGGGGGGGCTACACTGAAGCTTTCTTT.

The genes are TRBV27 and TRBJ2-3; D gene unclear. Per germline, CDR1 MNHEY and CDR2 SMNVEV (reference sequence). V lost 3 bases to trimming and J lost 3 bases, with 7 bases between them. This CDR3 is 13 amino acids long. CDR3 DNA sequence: TGTGCCAGCAGTTTCACCTGGACAGATACGCAGTATTTT. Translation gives CASSFTWTDTQYF.

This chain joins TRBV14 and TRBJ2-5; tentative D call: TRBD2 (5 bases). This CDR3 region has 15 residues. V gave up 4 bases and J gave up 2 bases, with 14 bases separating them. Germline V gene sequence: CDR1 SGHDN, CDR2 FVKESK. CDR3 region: CASSPRWTAQETQYF. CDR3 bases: TGTGCCAGCAGCCCGAGATGGACTGCACAAGAGACCCAGTACTTC.

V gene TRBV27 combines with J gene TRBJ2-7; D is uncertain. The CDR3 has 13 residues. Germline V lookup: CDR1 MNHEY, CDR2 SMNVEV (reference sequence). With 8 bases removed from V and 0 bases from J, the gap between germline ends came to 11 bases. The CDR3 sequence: CASGPRSSYEQYF. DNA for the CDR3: TGTGCCAGCGGTCCCAGGAGCTCCTACGAGCAGTACTTC.

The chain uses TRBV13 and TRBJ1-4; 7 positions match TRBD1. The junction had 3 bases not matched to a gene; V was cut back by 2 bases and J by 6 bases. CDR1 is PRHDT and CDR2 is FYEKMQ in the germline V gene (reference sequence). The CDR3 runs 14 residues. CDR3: CASSLSGGDEKLFF. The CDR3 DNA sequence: TGTGCCAGCAGCTTATCAGGGGGGGATGAAAAACTGTTTTTT. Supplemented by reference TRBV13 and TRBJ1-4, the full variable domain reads AAGVIQSPRHLIKEKRETATLKCYPIPRHDTVYWYQQGPGQDPQFLISFYEKMQSDKGSIPDRFSAQQFSDYHSELNMSSLELGDSALYFCASSLSGGDEKLFFGSGTQLSVL.

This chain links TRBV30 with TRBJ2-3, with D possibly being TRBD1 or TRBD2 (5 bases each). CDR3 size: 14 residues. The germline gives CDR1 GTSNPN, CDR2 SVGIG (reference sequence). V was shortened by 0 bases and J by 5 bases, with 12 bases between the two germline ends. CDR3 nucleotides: TGTGCCTGGAGTGTACGGGGACGGCTAGATACGCAGTATTTT. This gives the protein CAWSVRGRLDTQYF.

The CDR3 DNA is TGTGCCAGCAGTGAAATGGCAGCTTATGGCTACACCTTC. The encoded protein is CASSEMAAYGYTF. V and J are TRBV2 and TRBJ1-2; D not resolved. The V gene's germline CDR1 is SNHLY and CDR2 FYNNEI. V lost 2 bases, J lost 5 bases, and 9 bases lay in between. The CDR3 sequence is 13 residues long. The full variable domain, rest sourced from reference TRBV2 and TRBJ1-2, is EPEVTQTPSHQVTQMGQEVILRCVPISNHLYFYWYRQILGQKVEFLVSFYNNEISEKSEIFDDQFSVERPDGSNFTLKIRSTKLEDSAMYFCASSEMAAYGYTFGSGTRLTVV.

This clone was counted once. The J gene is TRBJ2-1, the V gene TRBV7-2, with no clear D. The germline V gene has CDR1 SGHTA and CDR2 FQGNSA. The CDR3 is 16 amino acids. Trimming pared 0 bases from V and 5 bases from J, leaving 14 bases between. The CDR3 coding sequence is TGTGCCAGCAGCTTAGCGGGCGGAACTAACCACAATGAGCAGTTCTTC. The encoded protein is CASSLAGGTNHNEQFF.

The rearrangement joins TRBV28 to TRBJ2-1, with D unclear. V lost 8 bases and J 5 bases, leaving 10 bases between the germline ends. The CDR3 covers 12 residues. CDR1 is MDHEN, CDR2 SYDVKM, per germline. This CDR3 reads CASSVLHNEQFF. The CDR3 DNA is TGTGCCAGCTCCGTACTACACAATGAGCAGTTCTTC.

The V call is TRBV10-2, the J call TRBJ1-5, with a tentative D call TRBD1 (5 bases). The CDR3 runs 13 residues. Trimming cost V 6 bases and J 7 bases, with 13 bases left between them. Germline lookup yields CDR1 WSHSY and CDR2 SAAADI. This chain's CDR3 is CASSPGLRQPQHF. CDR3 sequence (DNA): TGCGCCAGCAGCCCAGGGCTGCGCCAGCCCCAGCATTTT.

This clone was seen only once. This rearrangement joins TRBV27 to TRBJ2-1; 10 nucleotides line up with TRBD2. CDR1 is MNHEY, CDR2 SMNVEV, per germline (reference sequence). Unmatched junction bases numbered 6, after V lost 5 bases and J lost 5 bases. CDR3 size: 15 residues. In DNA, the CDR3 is TGTGCCAGCAGTCGGACTAGCGGTTTCAACAATGAGCAGTTCTTC. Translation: CASSRTSGFNNEQFF.

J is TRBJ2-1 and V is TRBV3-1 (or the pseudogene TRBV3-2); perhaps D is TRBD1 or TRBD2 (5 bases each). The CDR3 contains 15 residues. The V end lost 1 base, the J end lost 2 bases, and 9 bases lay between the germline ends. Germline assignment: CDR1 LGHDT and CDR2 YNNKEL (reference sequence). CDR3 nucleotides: TGTGCCAGCAGCCAAGCGACGGGACCCTACAATGAGCAGTTCTTC. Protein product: CASSQATGPYNEQFF.

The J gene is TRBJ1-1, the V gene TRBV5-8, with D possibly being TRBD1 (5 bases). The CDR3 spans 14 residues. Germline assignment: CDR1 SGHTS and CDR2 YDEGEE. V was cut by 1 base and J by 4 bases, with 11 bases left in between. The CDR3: CASSLRGAGTEAFF. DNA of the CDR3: TGTGCCAGCAGCTTGAGGGGCGCGGGCACTGAAGCTTTCTTT. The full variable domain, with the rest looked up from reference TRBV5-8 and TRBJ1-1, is EAGVTQSPTHLIKTRGQQATLRCSPISGHTSVYWYQQALGLGLQFLLWYDEGEERNRGNFPPRFSGRQFPNYSSELNVNALELEDSALYLCASSLRGAGTEAFFGQGTRLTVV.

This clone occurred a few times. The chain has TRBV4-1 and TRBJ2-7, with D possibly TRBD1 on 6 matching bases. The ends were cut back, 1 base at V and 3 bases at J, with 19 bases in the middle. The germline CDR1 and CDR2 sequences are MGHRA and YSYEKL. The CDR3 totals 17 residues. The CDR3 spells CASSQVPTGWGHYEQYF. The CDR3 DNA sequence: TGCGCCAGCAGCCAAGTGCCCACAGGGTGGGGACACTACGAGCAGTACTTC.

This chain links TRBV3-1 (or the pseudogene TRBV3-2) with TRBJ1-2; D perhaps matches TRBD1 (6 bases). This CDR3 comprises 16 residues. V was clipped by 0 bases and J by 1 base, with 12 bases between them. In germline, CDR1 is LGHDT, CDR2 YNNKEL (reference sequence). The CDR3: CASSQDGQGRNYGYTF. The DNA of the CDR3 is TGTGCCAGCAGCCAAGATGGGCAGGGGCGTAACTATGGCTACACCTTC.

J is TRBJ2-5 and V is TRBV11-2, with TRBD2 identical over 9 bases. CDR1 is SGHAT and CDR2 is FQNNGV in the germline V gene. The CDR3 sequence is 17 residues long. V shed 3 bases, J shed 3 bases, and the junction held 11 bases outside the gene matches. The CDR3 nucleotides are TGTGCCAGCAGCTTCGTGGTAGCGGGGGTAACCGAAGAGACCCAGTACTTC. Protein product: CASSFVVAGVTEETQYF.

Here the CDR3 DNA reads TGTGCCTGGGGGGATTACGGTAACTACAATGAGCAGTTCTTC. Encoded protein: CAWGDYGNYNEQFF. The J gene is TRBJ2-1, the V gene TRBV30; D gene ambiguous. The CDR3 is 14 amino acids. CDR1 and CDR2 (germline): GTSNPN, SVGIG (reference sequence). With 5 bases removed from V and 3 bases from J, the gap between germline ends came to 14 bases.

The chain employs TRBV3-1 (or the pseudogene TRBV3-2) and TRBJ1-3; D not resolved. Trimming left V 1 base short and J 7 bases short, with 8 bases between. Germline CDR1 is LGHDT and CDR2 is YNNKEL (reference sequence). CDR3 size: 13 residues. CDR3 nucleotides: TGTGCCAGCAGCCAAGGCGGTGGGAACACCATATATTTT. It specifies CASSQGGGNTIYF.

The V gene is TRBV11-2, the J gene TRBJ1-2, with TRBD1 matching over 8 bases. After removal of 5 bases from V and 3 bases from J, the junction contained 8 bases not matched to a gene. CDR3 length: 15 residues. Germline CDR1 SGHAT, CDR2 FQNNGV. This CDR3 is CASSPRTGTDYGYTF. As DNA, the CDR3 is TGTGCCAGCAGCCCGCGGACAGGGACGGACTATGGCTACACCTTC.